The 13 T cell receptor beta chains presented below share a single source sample, sequenced in a study of CD8 T cells in ankylosing spondylitis. TCRdb reprocessed the 5' RACE reads via MiXCR and lists one record per CDR3 protein. The sample lists a few hundred thousand distinct CDR3 sequences; 18% were seen once. The sequencing sample was made of blood, either unsorted or a sorted T cell fraction (not recorded which). The receptors were gathered from a male donor with ankylosing spondylitis or in good health (not recorded which).

This clonotype was observed a few times. CDR3 loop: CASSQVSTAYNEQFF. The CDR3 bases are TGCGCCAGCAGCCAAGTCAGTACAGCATACAATGAGCAGTTCTTC. The chain uses TRBV4-3 and TRBJ2-1; D not resolved. Trimming left V 1 base short and J 4 bases short, with 11 bases between. The CDR3 sequence is 15 residues long. Germline lookup yields CDR1 LGHNA and CDR2 YSLEER.

The chain employs TRBV12-3 or TRBV12-4 and TRBJ2-2; 9 bases are shared with TRBD1. Trimming at V came to 6 bases and at J to 6 bases, leaving 17 bases not matched to a gene. The CDR3 spans 18 residues. As DNA, the CDR3 is TGTGCCAGCAGCCCCCGGGACAGGGAGTCTTTGGTCGCCGGGGAGCTGTTTTTT. Translation: CASSPRDRESLVAGELFF.

This chain links TRBV28 with TRBJ1-4; TRBD1 matches 8 bases. V gave up 6 bases and J gave up 6 bases; unmatched junction bases: 3. This CDR3 has 13 residues. Germline values: CDR1 MDHEN, CDR2 SYDVKM. In nucleotides, the CDR3 is TGTGCCAGCAGAGACAGGGGTTATGAAAAACTGTTTTTT. Its translation is CASRDRGYEKLFF.

This rearrangement joins TRBV7-8 to TRBJ1-5; unclear D gene. The CDR3 spans 16 residues. Trimming cost V 2 bases and J 0 bases, with 11 bases left between them. In germline, CDR1 is SGHVS, CDR2 FQNEAQ. CDR3 sequence (DNA): TGTGCCAGCAGCTTATTCGGCAGACTTAGCAATCAGCCCCAGCATTTT. It codes for CASSLFGRLSNQPQHF.

The chain employs TRBV20-1 and TRBJ2-1; 8 bases agree with TRBD2. CDR3 length: 15 amino acids. The J segment lost 0 bases and the V segment lost 2 bases, leaving 3 bases of the junction unmatched. Germline-derived CDR1 and CDR2 are DFQATT and SNEGSKA (reference sequence). Here the CDR3 DNA reads TGCAGTGCTAGAATAGCGGGGAGCTCCTACAATGAGCAGTTCTTC. Protein: CSARIAGSSYNEQFF.

The CDR3 spells CSVAQNTEAFF. The CDR3 DNA follows: TGCAGCGTTGCCCAGAACACTGAAGCTTTCTTT. This rearrangement joins TRBV29-1 to TRBJ1-1, with D unclear. V lost 4 bases and J lost 1, with 4 bases in between. CDR1 and CDR2 (germline): SQVTM, ANQGSEA. There are 11 residues in the CDR3.

This clonotype appeared a few times. The chain employs TRBV4-1 and TRBJ2-1, with 9 bases fitting TRBD1. CDR1 is MGHRA and CDR2 is YSYEKL in the germline V gene. V trimming: 2 bases; J trimming: 7 bases; junction bases outside the gene matches: 6. This CDR3 has 15 amino acids. Here the CDR3 reads CASSQRQGDWNEQFF. Here the CDR3 DNA reads TGCGCCAGCAGCCAAAGACAGGGGGATTGGAATGAGCAGTTCTTC.

This clonotype was observed a few times. The gene calls are TRBV29-1 and TRBJ2-7; perhaps TRBD2 as D (6 bases). CDR1 and CDR2 from the germline V gene are SQVTM and ANQGSEA. V lost 0 bases to trimming and J lost 0 bases, with 9 bases between them. There are 14 residues in the CDR3. CDR3 sequence (DNA): TGCAGCGTTGAAGAAACGGGACTCTCCTACGAGCAGTACTTC. Amino acids: CSVEETGLSYEQYF.

The chain is built from TRBV20-1 and TRBJ2-7; D gene uncertain. Germline-derived CDR1 and CDR2 are DFQATT and SNEGSKA (reference sequence). Trimming pared 0 bases from V and 5 bases from J, leaving 11 bases between. This CDR3 has 13 amino acids. The CDR3 nucleotides read TGCAGTGCTAGAGAAGGCCTGGCACACGAGCAGTACTTC. It specifies CSAREGLAHEQYF.

J is TRBJ2-5 and V is TRBV2; D is undetermined. This CDR3 comprises 15 residues. V dropped 7 bases and J dropped 4 bases, with 19 bases sitting between them. CDR1 is SNHLY and CDR2 is FYNNEI in the germline V gene. CDR3 bases: TGTGCCAGCAACCCTAACCCGGGCCGCCCAGAGACCCAGTACTTC. Amino acids: CASNPNPGRPETQYF.

The chain joins TRBV5-1 to TRBJ2-5, with D unclear. CDR3 length: 14 residues. Trimming cost V 0 bases and J 5 bases, with 11 bases left between them. CDR1 SGHRS and CDR2 YFSETQ come from the germline V gene. The chain's CDR3 is CASSLEHTWETQYF. DNA of the CDR3: TGCGCCAGCAGCTTGGAGCACACGTGGGAGACCCAGTACTTC. Complete variable domain (other parts from reference TRBV5-1 and TRBJ2-5): KAGVTQTPRYLIKTRGQQVTLSCSPISGHRSVSWYQQTPGQGLQFLFEYFSETQRNKGNFPGRFSGRQFSNSRSEMNVSTLELGDSALYLCASSLEHTWETQYFGPGTRLLVL.

The chain employs TRBV13 and TRBJ2-4; 8 nucleotides line up with TRBD2. Germline V CDR1 and CDR2: PRHDT, FYEKMQ (reference sequence). CDR3 size: 15 residues. With 5 bases clipped from V and 8 bases from J, the junction kept 11 bases outside the gene matches. The CDR3 sequence: CASSLKGLGGYIQYF. For the CDR3, the DNA is TGTGCCAGCAGCCTTAAGGGACTAGGCGGGTACATTCAGTACTTC. Filled out from reference TRBV13 and TRBJ2-4, the complete variable domain reads AAGVIQSPRHLIKEKRETATLKCYPIPRHDTVYWYQQGPGQDPQFLISFYEKMQSDKGSIPDRFSAQQFSDYHSELNMSSLELGDSALYFCASSLKGLGGYIQYFGAGTRLSVL.

The chain uses TRBV30 and TRBJ2-1; 11 nucleotides match TRBD2. Trimming took 2 bases from V and 0 from J; bases not matched to a gene: 18. There are 21 residues in the CDR3. Germline V gives CDR1 GTSNPN, CDR2 SVGIG (reference sequence). The CDR3 loop is CAWSPTSGSLYALGSYNEQFF. The CDR3, as DNA: TGTGCCTGGAGTCCTACTAGCGGGAGTCTTTATGCCCTCGGCTCCTACAATGAGCAGTTCTTC.